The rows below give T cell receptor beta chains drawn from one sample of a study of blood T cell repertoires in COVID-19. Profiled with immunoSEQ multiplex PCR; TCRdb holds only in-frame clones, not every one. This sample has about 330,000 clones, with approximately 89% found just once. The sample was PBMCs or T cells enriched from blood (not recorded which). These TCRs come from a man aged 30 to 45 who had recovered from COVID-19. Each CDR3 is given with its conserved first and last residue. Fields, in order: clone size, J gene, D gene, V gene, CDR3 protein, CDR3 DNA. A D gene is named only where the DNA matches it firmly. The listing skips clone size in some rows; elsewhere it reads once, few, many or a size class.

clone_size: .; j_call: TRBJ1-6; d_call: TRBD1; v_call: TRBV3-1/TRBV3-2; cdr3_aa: CASSQAGQGASPLHF; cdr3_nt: TGTGCCAGCAGCCAAGCCGGACAGGGAGCCTCACCCCTCCACTTT
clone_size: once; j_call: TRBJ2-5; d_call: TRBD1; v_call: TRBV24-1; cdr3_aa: CATSEHGTGAETQYF; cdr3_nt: TGTGCCACCAGTGAACACGGGACAGGGGCAGAGACCCAGTACTTC
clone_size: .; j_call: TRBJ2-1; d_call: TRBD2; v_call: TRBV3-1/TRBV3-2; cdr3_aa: CASSPRDYLTYNEQFF; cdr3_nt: TGTGCCAGCAGCCCTAGGGACTACCTAACCTACAATGAGCAGTTCTTC
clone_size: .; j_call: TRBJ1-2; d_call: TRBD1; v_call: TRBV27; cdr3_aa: CASSTDRGANYGYTF; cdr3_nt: TGTGCCAGCAGTACTGACAGGGGTGCTAACTATGGCTACACCTTC
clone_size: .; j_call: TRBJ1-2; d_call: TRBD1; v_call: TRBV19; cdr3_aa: CASSIGEAGGYGYTF; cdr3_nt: TGTGCCAGTAGTATAGGAGAAGCAGGGGGATATGGCTACACCTTC
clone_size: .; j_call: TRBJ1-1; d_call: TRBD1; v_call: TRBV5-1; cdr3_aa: CASSLEQGVMAFF; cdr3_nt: TGCGCCAGCAGCTTGGAACAGGGGGTCATGGCTTTCTTT
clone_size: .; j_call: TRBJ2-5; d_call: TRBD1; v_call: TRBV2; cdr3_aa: CASSEGQGAETQYF; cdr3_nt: TGTGCCAGCAGTGAGGGGCAGGGGGCAGAGACCCAGTACTTC
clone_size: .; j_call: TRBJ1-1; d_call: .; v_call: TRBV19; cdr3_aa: CASGQLGQLNTEAFF; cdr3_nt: TGTGCCAGTGGGCAATTAGGACAGCTTAACACTGAAGCTTTCTTT
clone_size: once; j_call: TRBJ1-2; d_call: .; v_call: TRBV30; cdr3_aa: CAWSAGGTYGYTF; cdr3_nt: TGTGCCTGGAGTGCGGGGGGGACCTATGGCTACACCTTC
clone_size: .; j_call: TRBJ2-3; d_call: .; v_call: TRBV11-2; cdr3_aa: CASSHHRGIISTDTQYF; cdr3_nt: TGTGCCAGCAGCCATCACAGAGGGATTATCAGCACAGATACGCAGTATTTT
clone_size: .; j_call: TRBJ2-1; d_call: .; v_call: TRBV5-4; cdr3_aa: CASSSGGTSYNEQFF; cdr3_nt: TGTGCCAGCAGCTCGGGGGGCACCTCCTACAATGAGCAGTTCTTC
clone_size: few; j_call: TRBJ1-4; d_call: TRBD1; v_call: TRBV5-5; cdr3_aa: CASSWDIPGQGSGEKLFF; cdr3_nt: TGTGCCAGCAGCTGGGACATCCCGGGACAGGGATCGGGAGAAAAACTGTTTTTT
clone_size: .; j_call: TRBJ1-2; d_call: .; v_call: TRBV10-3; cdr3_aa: CAISNGAFDRSLDYGYTF; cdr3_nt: TGTGCCATCAGCAACGGGGCCTTTGACAGGTCTTTGGACTATGGCTACACCTTC
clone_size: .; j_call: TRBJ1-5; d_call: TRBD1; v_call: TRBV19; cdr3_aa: CASSPGQVTNQPQHF; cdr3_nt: TGTGCCAGTAGTCCGGGACAGGTTACCAATCAGCCCCAGCATTTT
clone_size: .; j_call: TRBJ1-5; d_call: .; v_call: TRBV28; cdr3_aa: CASSLWAGAGNQPQHF; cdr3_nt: TGTGCCAGCAGTTTATGGGCGGGGGCAGGGAATCAGCCCCAGCATTTT
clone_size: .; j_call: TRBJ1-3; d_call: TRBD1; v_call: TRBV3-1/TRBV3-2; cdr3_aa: CASSLGQASGNTIYF; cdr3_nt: TGTGCCAGCAGCCTTGGACAGGCCTCTGGAAACACCATATATTTT
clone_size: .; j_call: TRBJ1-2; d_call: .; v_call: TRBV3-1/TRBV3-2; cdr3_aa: CASSPTMVSYGYTF; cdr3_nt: TGTGCCAGCAGCCCAACAATGGTCTCTTATGGCTACACCTTC
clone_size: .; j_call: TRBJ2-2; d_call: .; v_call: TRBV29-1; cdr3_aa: CSMLTAGRANTGELFF; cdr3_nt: TGCAGCATGTTGACTGCCGGCAGGGCCAACACCGGGGAGCTGTTTTTT
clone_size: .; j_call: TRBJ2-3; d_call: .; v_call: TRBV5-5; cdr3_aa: CASSLARDIYTDTQYF; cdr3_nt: TGTGCCAGCAGCTTGGCGAGGGACATTTACACAGATACGCAGTATTTT
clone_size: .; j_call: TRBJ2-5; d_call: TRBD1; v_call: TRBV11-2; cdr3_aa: CASSLDEAGGLSQYF; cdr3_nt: TGTGCCAGCAGCTTAGATGAGGCAGGGGGCCTTTCCCAGTACTTC
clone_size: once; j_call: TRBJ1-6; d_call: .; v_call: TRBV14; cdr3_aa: CASSHLSSRGASPLHF; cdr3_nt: TGTGCCAGCAGTCACCTTTCGTCCAGGGGAGCTTCACCCCTCCACTTT
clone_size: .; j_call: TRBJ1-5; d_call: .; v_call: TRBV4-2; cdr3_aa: CASSQGSNSNQPQHF; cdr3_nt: TGTGCCAGCAGCCAAGGGTCTAACTCAAATCAGCCCCAGCATTTT
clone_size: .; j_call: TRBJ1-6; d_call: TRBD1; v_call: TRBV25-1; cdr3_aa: CASSEWDRPSNLHF; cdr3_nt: TGTGCCAGCAGTGAATGGGACAGGCCTTCGAACCTCCACTTT
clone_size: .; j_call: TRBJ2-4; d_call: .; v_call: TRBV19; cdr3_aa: CASSISEGVNIQYF; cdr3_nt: TGTGCCAGTAGTATTAGTGAAGGGGTAAACATTCAGTACTTC
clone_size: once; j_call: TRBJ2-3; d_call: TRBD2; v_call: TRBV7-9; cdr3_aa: CASSAGLAETDTQYF; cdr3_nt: TGTGCCAGCAGCGCGGGACTAGCGGAGACAGATACGCAGTATTTT
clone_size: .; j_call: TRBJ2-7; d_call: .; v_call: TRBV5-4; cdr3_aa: CASSSGRGLGYEQYF; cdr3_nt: TGTGCCAGCAGCTCCGGACGCGGGTTAGGCTACGAGCAGTACTTC
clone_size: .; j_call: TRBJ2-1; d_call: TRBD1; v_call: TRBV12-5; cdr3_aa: CASGLEGQNNEQFF; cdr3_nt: TGTGCTAGTGGTTTGGAGGGACAGAACAATGAGCAGTTCTTC
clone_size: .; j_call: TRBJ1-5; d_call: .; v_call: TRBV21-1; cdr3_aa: CASSKTVTAESNQPQHF; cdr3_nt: TGTGCCAGCAGCAAAACCGTGACAGCAGAAAGCAATCAGCCCCAGCATTTT
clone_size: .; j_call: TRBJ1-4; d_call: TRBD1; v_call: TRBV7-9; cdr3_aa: CASSHGDRPTNEKLFF; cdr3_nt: TGTGCCAGCAGCCACGGGGACAGGCCAACTAATGAAAAACTGTTTTTT
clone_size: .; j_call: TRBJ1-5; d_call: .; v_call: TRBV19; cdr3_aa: CASSIEEARPQHF; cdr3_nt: TGTGCCAGTAGTATAGAGGAAGCGCGGCCCCAGCATTTT